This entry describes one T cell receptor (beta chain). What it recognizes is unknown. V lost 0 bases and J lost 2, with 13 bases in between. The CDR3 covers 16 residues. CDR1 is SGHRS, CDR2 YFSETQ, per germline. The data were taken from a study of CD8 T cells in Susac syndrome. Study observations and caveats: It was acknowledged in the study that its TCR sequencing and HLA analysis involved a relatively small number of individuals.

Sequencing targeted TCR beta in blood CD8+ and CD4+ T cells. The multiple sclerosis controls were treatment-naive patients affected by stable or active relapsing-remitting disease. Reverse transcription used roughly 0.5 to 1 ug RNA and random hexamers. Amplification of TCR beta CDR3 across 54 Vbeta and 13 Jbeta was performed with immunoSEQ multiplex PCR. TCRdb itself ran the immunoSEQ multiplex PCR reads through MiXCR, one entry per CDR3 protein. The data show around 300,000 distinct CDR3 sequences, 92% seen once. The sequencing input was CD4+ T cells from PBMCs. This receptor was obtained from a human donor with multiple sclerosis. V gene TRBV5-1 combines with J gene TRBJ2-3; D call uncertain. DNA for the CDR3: TGCGCCAGCAGCTTGGCCCCCTCCTTAGTCACAGATACGCAGTATTTT. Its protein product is CASSLAPSLVTDTQYF.